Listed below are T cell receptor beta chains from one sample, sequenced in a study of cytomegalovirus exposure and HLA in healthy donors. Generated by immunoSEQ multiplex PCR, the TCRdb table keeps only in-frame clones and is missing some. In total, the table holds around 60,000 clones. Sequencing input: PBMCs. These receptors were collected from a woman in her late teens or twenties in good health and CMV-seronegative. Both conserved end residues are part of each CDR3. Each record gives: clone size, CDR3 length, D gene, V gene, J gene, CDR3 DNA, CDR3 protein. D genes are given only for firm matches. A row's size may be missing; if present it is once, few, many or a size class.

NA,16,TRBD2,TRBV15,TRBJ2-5,TGTGCCACCAGCAGGATGTCGGGACTATCCGGGGAGACCCAGTACTTC,CATSRMSGLSGETQYF
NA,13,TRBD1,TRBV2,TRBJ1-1,TGTGCCAGCAGTGAGGACAGGGTGGCTGAAGCTTTCTTT,CASSEDRVAEAFF
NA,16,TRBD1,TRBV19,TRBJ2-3,TGTGCCAGTAGTAACCCGGGACAGGGGGCGGCAGATACGCAGTATTTT,CASSNPGQGAADTQYF
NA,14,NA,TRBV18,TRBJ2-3,TGTGCCAGCTCATCACCGCGATCCCAAGATACGCAGTATTTT,CASSSPRSQDTQYF
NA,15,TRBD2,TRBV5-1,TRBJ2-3,TGCGCCAGCAGCCCGAGCGGGGGGGAATCAGATACGCAGTATTTT,CASSPSGGESDTQYF
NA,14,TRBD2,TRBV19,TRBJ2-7,TGTGCCAGTATATGGACTAGCGGGAGCGACGAGCAGTACTTC,CASIWTSGSDEQYF
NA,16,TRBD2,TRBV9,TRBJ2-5,TGTGCCAGCAGCACGGGACTAGCGGGGGCCGGGGAGACCCAGTACTTC,CASSTGLAGAGETQYF
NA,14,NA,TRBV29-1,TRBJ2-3,TGCAGCGTTGGGTTCACGGTTCAGGCAGATACGCAGTATTTT,CSVGFTVQADTQYF
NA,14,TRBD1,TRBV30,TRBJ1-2,TGTGCCTGGAGTACTGGACAGGGAGGTTATGGCTACACCTTC,CAWSTGQGGYGYTF
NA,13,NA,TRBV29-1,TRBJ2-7,TGCAGCGGCCAAGACAGGAGCTCCTACGAGCAGTACTTC,CSGQDRSSYEQYF
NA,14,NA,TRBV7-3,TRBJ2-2,TGTGCCAGCAGCTTAGGAATAGGGGCCGGGGAGCTGTTTTTT,CASSLGIGAGELFF
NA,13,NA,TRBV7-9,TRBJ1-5,TGTGCCAGCAGCTTAGATGAAGCTCAGCCCCAGCATTTT,CASSLDEAQPQHF
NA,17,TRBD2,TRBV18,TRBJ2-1,TGTGCCAGCTCACCACCATATCTAGCGGGATTAGCGGATGAGCAGTTCTTC,CASSPPYLAGLADEQFF
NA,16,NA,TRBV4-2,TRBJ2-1,TGTGCCAGCAGCCAAGCGGCAGCGGACCCCTACAATGAGCAGTTCTTC,CASSQAAADPYNEQFF
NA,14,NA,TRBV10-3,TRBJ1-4,TGTGCCATCAAAGGGCTGGGAGAGAATGAAAAACTGTTTTTT,CAIKGLGENEKLFF
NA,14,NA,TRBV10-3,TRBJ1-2,TGTGCCATCAAATCTGTGAGCAGGGTTAATGGCTACACCTTC,CAIKSVSRVNGYTF
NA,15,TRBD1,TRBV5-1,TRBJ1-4,TGCGCCAGCAGCCCGTCGACAGGGGTTATTGACAAACTGTTTTTT,CASSPSTGVIDKLFF
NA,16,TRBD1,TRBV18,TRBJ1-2,TGTGCCAGCTCACCATCAGGGGGCCAAACGAGCTATGGCTACACCTTC,CASSPSGGQTSYGYTF
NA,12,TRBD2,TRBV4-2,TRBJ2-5,TGTGCCAGCAGCCCATACGGACTAGCGCAGTACTTC,CASSPYGLAQYF
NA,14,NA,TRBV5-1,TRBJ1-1,TGCGCCAGCAGCCCCACCACTCTGAACACTGAAGCTTTCTTT,CASSPTTLNTEAFF
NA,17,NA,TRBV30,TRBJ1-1,TGTGCCTGGAGTGTTAGTTCGGGACACAGAATGAACACTGAAGCTTTCTTT,CAWSVSSGHRMNTEAFF
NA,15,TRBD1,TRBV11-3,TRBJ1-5,TGTGCCAGCAGCTCCCACGGACAGGGAAGGCAGCCCCAGCATTTT,CASSSHGQGRQPQHF
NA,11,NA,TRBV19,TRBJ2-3,TGTGCCAGTACAGGCACAGATACGCAGTATTTT,CASTGTDTQYF
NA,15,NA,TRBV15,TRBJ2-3,TGTGCCACCAGCGAGAGGGCGTTGGGCACAGATACGCAGTATTTT,CATSERALGTDTQYF
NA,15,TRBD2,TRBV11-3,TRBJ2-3,TGTGCCAGCAGCTTAGGGCTAGCGGACACAGATACGCAGTATTTT,CASSLGLADTDTQYF
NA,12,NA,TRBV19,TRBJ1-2,TGTGCCAGTAGGGGGCGTGGCTATGGCTACACCTTC,CASRGRGYGYTF
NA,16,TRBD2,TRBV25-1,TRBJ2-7,TGTGCCAGCAGCGGACTAGCGGGACCTCCTACCTACGAGCAGTACTTC,CASSGLAGPPTYEQYF
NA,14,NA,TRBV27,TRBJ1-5,TGTGCCAGCAGTTTGTCGGTCGACAATCAGCCCCAGCATTTT,CASSLSVDNQPQHF
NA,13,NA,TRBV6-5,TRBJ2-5,TGTGCCAGTAATGGGGGAGTCGGGGGGACCCAGTACTTC,CASNGGVGGTQYF
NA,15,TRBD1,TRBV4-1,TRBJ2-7,TGCGCCAGCAGCCAAACCGGGACAGCTTCCTACGAGCAGTACTTC,CASSQTGTASYEQYF
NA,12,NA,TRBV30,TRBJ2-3,TGTGCCTGGAGTCTCGGCACAGATACGCAGTATTTT,CAWSLGTDTQYF
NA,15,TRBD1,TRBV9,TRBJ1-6,TGTGCCAGCAGCCCCGGACAGGGGCAGCTTTCACCCCTCCACTTT,CASSPGQGQLSPLHF
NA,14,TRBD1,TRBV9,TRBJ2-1,TGTGCCAGCAGCAGCCTGGACAGGGGGAATGAGCAGTTCTTC,CASSSLDRGNEQFF
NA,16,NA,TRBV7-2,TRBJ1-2,TGTGCCAGCAGCCGGGACCCCGGGGGGATTAACTATGGCTACACCTTC,CASSRDPGGINYGYTF
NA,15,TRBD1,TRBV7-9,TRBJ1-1,TGTGCCAGCAGCTTAGCGGACAGGCCGAACACTGAAGCTTTCTTT,CASSLADRPNTEAFF
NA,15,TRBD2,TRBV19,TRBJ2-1,TGTGCCAGTAGTATTATGTCTAGCGGACGGGATGAGCAGTTCTTC,CASSIMSSGRDEQFF
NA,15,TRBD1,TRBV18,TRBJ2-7,TGTGCCAGCTCACGGACAGGGGGTATTGGTTACGAGCAGTACTTC,CASSRTGGIGYEQYF
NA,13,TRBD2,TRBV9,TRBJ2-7,TGTGCCAGCAGCGTAGGGGAGGGCTACGAGCAGTACTTC,CASSVGEGYEQYF
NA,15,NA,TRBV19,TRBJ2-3,TGTGCCAGTAGTCCCAGGGACACCCCGGCAGATACGCAGTATTTT,CASSPRDTPADTQYF
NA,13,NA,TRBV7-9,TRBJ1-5,TGTGCCAGCAGCTCTGAGGGAGGTCAGCCCCAGCATTTT,CASSSEGGQPQHF
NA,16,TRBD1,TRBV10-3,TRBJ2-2,TGTGCCATCAGTGAGCCTGGGACAGGGAATCCCGGGGAGCTGTTTTTT,CAISEPGTGNPGELFF
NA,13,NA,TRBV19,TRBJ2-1,TGTGCCAGTAGTCATAGGAGCGTCAATGAGCAGTTCTTC,CASSHRSVNEQFF
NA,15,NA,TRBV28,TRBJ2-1,TGTGCCACCGAACCGGTCCGGGGGAGTTCCAATGAGCAGTTCTTC,CATEPVRGSSNEQFF
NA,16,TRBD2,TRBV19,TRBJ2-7,TGTGCCAGTAGGGGGAGGGCGGGACGGAGCTCCTACGAGCAGTACTTC,CASRGRAGRSSYEQYF
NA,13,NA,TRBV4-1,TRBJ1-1,TGCGCCAGCAGGCCCCGGGAGGACACTGAAGCTTTCTTT,CASRPREDTEAFF
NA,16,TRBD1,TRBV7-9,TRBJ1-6,TGTGCCAGCAGCTTTCACCGGGACAGGGGGAATTCACCCCTCCACTTT,CASSFHRDRGNSPLHF
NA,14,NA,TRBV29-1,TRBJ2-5,TGCAGCGTTGAAGACTCCAGGGGCCAAGAGACCCAGTACTTC,CSVEDSRGQETQYF
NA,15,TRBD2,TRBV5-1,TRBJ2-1,TGCGCCAGCAGCTTGAAGCGGGAGGACCACAATGAGCAGTTCTTC,CASSLKREDHNEQFF
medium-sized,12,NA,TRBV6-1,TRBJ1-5,TGTGCCAGCACCGGGGGCAATCAGCCCCAGCATTTT,CASTGGNQPQHF
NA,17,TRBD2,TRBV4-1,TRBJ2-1,TGCGCCAGCAGCCAGGTACACGGACTAGCGGGGGGTACAGAGCAGTTCTTC,CASSQVHGLAGGTEQFF
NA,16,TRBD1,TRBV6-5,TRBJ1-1,TGTGCCAGCAGTTACGTACCCGCACGGGTCAGGGGGCAAGCTTTCTTT,CASSYVPARVRGQAFF
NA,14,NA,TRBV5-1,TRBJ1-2,TGCGCCAGCAGCCCCCCTGAGCCAGGGAAGGGCTACACCTTC,CASSPPEPGKGYTF
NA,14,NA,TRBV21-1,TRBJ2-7,TGTGCCAGCAGATCGGTGGACAGGGCCTACGAGCAGTACTTC,CASRSVDRAYEQYF
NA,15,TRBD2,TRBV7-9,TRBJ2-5,TGTGCCAGCAGCTCACCCGGGACTAGCAAGGAGACCCAGTACTTC,CASSSPGTSKETQYF
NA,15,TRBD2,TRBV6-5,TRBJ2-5,TGTGCCAGCAGTTACTCGGGAGGGCTGGGGGAGACCCAGTACTTC,CASSYSGGLGETQYF